This T cell receptor beta chain was obtained from a study of blood T cells in healthy people across ages. Whole-study findings and limits: Diversity estimates drawn from one million T cells were deemed underestimates.

Between the trimmed V and J ends, which lost 3 bases and 3 bases, there was a span of 15 bases. The CDR3 length is 15 residues. Germline-derived CDR1 and CDR2 are MNHEY and SMNVEV (reference sequence). Together with a sample-barcoded 5' primer, a J-beta primer mix was included in a second PCR lasting about 6 to 12 cycles. Every individual sample yielded 2.5 million or more paired-end reads (each containing CDR3). In TCRdb, the 5' RACE reads were re-called with MiXCR into one record per CDR3 protein. The data contain about 1.4 million distinct CDR3 sequences, almost 60% of them seen just once; the ten biggest clones take up over 5%. Of note for this clonotype: As yet, its antigen is unknown.

What was sequenced was blood. The receptor's source is a man between 18 and 29 years old in good health. This sequence joins TRBV27 and TRBJ2-7, with a tentative D call TRBD2 (6 bases). This chain's CDR3 is CASSFRDSAGYEQYF. Written as DNA, the CDR3 is TGTGCCAGCAGTTTCCGGGACTCGGCGGGCTACGAGCAGTACTTC.